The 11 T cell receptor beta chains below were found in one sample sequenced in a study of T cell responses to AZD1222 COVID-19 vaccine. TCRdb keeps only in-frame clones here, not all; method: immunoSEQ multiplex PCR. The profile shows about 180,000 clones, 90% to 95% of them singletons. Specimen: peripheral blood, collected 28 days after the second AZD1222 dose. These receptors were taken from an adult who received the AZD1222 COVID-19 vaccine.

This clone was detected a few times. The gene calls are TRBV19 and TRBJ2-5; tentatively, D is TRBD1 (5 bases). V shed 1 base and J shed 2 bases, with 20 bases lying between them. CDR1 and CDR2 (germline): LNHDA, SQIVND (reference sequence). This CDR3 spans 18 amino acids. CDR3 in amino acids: CASSIVTRGAAEQETQYF. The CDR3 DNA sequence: TGTGCCAGTAGTATAGTAACAAGGGGCGCGGCAGAGCAAGAGACCCAGTACTTC.

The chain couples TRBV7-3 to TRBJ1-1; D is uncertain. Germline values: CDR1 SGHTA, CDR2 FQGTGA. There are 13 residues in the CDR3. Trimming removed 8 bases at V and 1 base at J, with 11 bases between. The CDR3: CASRRERNTEAFF. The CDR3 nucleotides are TGTGCCAGCCGCCGGGAGAGGAACACTGAAGCTTTCTTT.

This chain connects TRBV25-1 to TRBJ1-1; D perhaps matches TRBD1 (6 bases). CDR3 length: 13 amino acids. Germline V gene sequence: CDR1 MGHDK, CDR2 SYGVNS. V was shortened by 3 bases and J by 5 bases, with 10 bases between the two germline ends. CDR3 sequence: CASSDRGKTEAFF. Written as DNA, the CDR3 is TGTGCCAGCAGTGACAGGGGCAAAACTGAAGCTTTCTTT.

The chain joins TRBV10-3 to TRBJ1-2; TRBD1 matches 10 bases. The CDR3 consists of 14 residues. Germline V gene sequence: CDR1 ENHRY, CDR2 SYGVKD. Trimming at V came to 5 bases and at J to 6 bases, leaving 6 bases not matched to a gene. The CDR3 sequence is CAISPGTGVDGYTF. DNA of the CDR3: TGTGCCATCAGTCCCGGGACAGGGGTAGATGGCTACACCTTC.

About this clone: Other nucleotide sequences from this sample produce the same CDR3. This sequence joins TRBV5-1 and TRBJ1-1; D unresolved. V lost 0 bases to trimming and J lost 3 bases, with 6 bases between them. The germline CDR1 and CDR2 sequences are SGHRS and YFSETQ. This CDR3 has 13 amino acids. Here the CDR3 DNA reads TGCGCCAGCAGCTTGGCCCGGGACACTGAAGCTTTCTTT. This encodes CASSLARDTEAFF.

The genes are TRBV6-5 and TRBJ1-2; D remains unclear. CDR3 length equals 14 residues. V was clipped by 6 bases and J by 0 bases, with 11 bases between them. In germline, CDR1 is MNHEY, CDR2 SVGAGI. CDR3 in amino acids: CASRVPGTNYGYTF. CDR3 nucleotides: TGTGCCAGCAGGGTACCGGGCACTAACTATGGCTACACCTTC.

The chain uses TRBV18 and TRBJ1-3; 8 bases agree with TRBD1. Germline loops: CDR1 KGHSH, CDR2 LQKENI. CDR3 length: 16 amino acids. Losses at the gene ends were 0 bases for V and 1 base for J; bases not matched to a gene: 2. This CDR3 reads CASSPPGTGSGNTIYF. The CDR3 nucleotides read TGTGCCAGCTCACCACCTGGGACAGGATCTGGAAACACCATATATTTT.

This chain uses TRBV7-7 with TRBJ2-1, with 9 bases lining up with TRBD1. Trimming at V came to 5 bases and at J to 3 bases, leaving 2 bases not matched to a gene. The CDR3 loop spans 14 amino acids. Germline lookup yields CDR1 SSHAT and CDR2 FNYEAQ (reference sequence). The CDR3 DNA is TGTGCCAGCAGCCCGGACAGGGGCTACAATGAGCAGTTCTTC. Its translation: CASSPDRGYNEQFF. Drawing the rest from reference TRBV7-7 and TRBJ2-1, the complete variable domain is GAGVSQSPRYKVTKRGQDVTLRCDPISSHATLYWYQQALGQGPEFLTYFNYEAQPDKSGLPSDRFSAERPEGSISTLTIQRTEQRDSAMYRCASSPDRGYNEQFFGPGTRLTVL.

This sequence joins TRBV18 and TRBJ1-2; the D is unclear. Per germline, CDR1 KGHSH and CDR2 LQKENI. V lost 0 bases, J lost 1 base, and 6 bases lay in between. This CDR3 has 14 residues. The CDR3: CASSPPGLNYGYTF. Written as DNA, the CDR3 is TGTGCCAGCTCACCACCCGGACTTAACTATGGCTACACCTTC.

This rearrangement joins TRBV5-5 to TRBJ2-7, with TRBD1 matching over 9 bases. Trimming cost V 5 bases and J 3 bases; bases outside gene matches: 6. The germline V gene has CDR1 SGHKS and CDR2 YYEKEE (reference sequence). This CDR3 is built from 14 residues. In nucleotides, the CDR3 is TGTGCCAGCAGGACCGGGACAGGGCACTACGAGCAGTACTTC. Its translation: CASRTGTGHYEQYF.

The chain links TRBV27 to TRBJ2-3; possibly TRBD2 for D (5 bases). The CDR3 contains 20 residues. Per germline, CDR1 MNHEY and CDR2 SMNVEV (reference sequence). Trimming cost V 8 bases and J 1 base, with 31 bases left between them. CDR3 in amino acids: CASLSPGRPASGIGTDTQYF. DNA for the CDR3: TGTGCCAGCTTATCACCCGGAAGACCGGCCTCCGGGATTGGCACAGATACGCAGTATTTT.